The 17 T cell receptor beta chains below were found in one sample sequenced in a study of blood T cell repertoires in COVID-19. Sequencing used immunoSEQ multiplex PCR; TCRdb keeps in-frame clones, though not all of them. The top ten hold just under 9% of the sample, which has 250,000 or so clones, more than 85% seen once. Input material: PBMCs or T cells enriched from blood (not recorded which). The receptors were gathered from a man aged 35 to 55 who had recovered from COVID-19.

The rearrangement uses TRBV7-8 and TRBJ2-7, with 7 bases lining up with TRBD2. The V gene end was trimmed by 4 bases and the J gene end by 2 bases; junction bases not matched to a gene: 11. This CDR3 spans 16 amino acids. The germline CDR1 and CDR2 sequences are SGHVS and FQNEAQ. CDR3 amino acids: CASSSRVGRGPYEQYF. The CDR3 DNA reads as TGTGCCAGCAGCTCAAGGGTGGGGAGGGGACCCTACGAGCAGTACTTC.

The J gene is TRBJ1-3, the V gene TRBV7-6; a weak D match, TRBD1 (5 bases). The CDR3 runs 16 residues. CDR1 and CDR2 (germline): SGHVS, FNYEAQ. Trimming removed 1 base at V and 0 bases at J, with 10 bases between. The CDR3 DNA reads as TGTGCCAGCAGCTTAGATAACGGGGGCTCTGGAAACACCATATATTTT. This codes for CASSLDNGGSGNTIYF.

The chain links TRBV6-1 to TRBJ1-2, with 7 bases matching TRBD1. The V gene end was trimmed by 3 bases and the J gene end by 6 bases; junction bases not matched to a gene: 4. The germline V gene encodes CDR1 MNHNS and CDR2 SASEGT. The CDR3 covers 13 residues. In DNA, the CDR3 is TGTGCCAGCAGTGACCGGCAGGGGGATGGCTACACCTTC. Translating gives CASSDRQGDGYTF.

V and J are TRBV5-1 and TRBJ2-2; 10 bases map to TRBD2. Germline V gene data show CDR1 as SGHRS and CDR2 as YFSETQ. This CDR3 has 16 amino acids. Trimming at V came to 4 bases and at J to 5 bases, leaving 8 bases not matched to a gene. The CDR3, as DNA: TGCGCCAGCAGCCCTCTCCTAGCGGGAGATACCGGGGAGCTGTTTTTT. This translates into CASSPLLAGDTGELFF.

CDR3 sequence reads: CASSTPQGTNTGELFF. In DNA form, the CDR3 reads TGTGCCAGTAGTACCCCTCAGGGGACGAACACCGGGGAGCTGTTTTTT. V usage is TRBV19 and J usage is TRBJ2-2; D is perhaps TRBD1 (6 bases). The length of the CDR3 is 16 residues. Germline CDR1 and CDR2: LNHDA and SQIVND (reference sequence). Between the trimmed V and J ends, which lost 4 bases and 0 bases, there was a span of 12 bases.

This sequence joins TRBV7-9 and TRBJ2-1, with 9 nucleotides matching TRBD2. Germline V gene data show CDR1 as SEHNR and CDR2 as FQNEAQ (reference sequence). The CDR3 is 16 residues long. Trimming at V came to 3 bases and at J to 6 bases, leaving 9 bases not matched to a gene. Here the CDR3 reads CASSFTYRTSVNEQFF. CDR3 nucleotides: TGTGCCAGCAGCTTTACTTACAGGACTAGCGTCAATGAGCAGTTCTTC.

J is TRBJ2-1 and V is TRBV19; D possibly corresponds to TRBD2 (5 bases). The V gene's germline CDR1 is LNHDA and CDR2 SQIVND (reference sequence). CDR3 length equals 16 residues. The germline V and J ends were trimmed by 7 bases and 4 bases, with 20 bases remaining between them. CDR3 nucleotide sequence: TGTGCCAGTACCCCCTCGCACGGAGGATTTTACAATGAGCAGTTCTTC. It yields the protein CASTPSHGGFYNEQFF.

The chain uses TRBV27 and TRBJ2-7, with D perhaps matching TRBD1 (6 bases). V lost 4 bases and J lost 9, with 16 bases in between. This CDR3 is 13 amino acids long. Germline-derived CDR1 and CDR2 are MNHEY and SMNVEV (reference sequence). The CDR3 sequence is CASSSNDQTGQYF. The DNA of the CDR3 is TGTGCCAGCAGTTCGAACGACCAGACAGGGCAGTACTTC.

The rearrangement joins TRBV6-6 to TRBJ1-1; D unresolved. The CDR3 sequence is 14 residues long. Deletions cut 2 bases from V and 3 bases from J, with 10 bases between. Germline assignment: CDR1 MNHNY and CDR2 SVGAGI (reference sequence). The CDR3 bases are TGTGCCAGCAGTTACGGGCCGGGAGACACTGAAGCTTTCTTT. Protein: CASSYGPGDTEAFF.

The chain has TRBV27 and TRBJ1-1; D may be TRBD1 (5 bases). The CDR3 runs to 15 residues. V was cut by 3 bases and J by 1 base, with 12 bases left in between. CDR1 and CDR2 from the germline V gene are MNHEY and SMNVEV (reference sequence). The CDR3 DNA reads TGTGCCAGCAGTTTTCAGGGATCGGGGAACACTGAAGCTTTCTTT. It is translated as CASSFQGSGNTEAFF.

This clone was seen just once. J is TRBJ2-1 and V is TRBV11-2, with TRBD2 as a possible D gene (5 bases). Per the germline V gene, CDR1 is SGHAT and CDR2 is FQNNGV. V was shortened by 2 bases and J by 2 bases, with 7 bases between the two germline ends. The CDR3 is 14 amino acids. CDR3 DNA sequence: TGTGCCAGCAGCTTAAGGGAGCCCTACAATGAGCAGTTCTTC. Translated, it gives CASSLREPYNEQFF.

V and J are TRBV10-3 and TRBJ2-3, with 11 bases lining up with TRBD2. The J segment lost 6 bases and the V segment lost 6 bases, leaving 11 bases of the junction unmatched. The CDR3 is 16 amino acids. Looked up from germline, CDR1 is ENHRY and CDR2 is SYGVKD. CDR3: CAISSVAGGLRDTQYF. The CDR3 DNA is TGTGCCATCAGCTCAGTAGCGGGGGGGCTGAGGGATACGCAGTATTTT.

This clone has just a few counts. The chain uses TRBV27 and TRBJ1-2, with D possibly TRBD1 on 5 matching bases. Germline assignment: CDR1 MNHEY and CDR2 SMNVEV (reference sequence). Trimming took 6 bases from V and 2 from J, leaving 10 bases between them. CDR3 size: 13 residues. The CDR3 spells CASSLRVNYGYTF. The CDR3 DNA is TGTGCCAGCAGCCTCAGGGTAAACTATGGCTACACCTTC.

The chain uses TRBV28 and TRBJ2-6, with 8 bases identical to TRBD1. V lost 6 bases to trimming and J lost 4 bases; unmatched junction nucleotides: 5. Germline V lookup: CDR1 MDHEN, CDR2 SYDVKM. The CDR3 length is 15 residues. CDR3 bases: TGTGCCAGCAGCCCAGGGGGCCCAGGGGCCAACGTCCTGACTTTC. This encodes CASSPGGPGANVLTF.

Only one count was recorded for this clone. This chain connects TRBV6-5 to TRBJ2-2; maybe TRBD1 (6 bases). Trimming pared 7 bases from V and 6 bases from J, leaving 15 bases between. CDR3 length: 14 amino acids. Germline V CDR1 and CDR2: MNHEY, SVGAGI. The CDR3 coding sequence is TGTGCCAGCAATCAGGGGTCCAGCGCCGGGGAGCTGTTTTTT. This gives the protein CASNQGSSAGELFF.

The chain is built from TRBV28 and TRBJ1-2; TRBD1 might be the D (6 bases). Germline values: CDR1 MDHEN, CDR2 SYDVKM. V was trimmed by 10 bases and J by 8 bases, leaving 20 bases between them. The CDR3 contains 13 residues. The CDR3 DNA is TGTGCCACTACAGAGGCAGGGACAAGGGGCTACACCTTC. The encoded protein is CATTEAGTRGYTF.

J is TRBJ2-1 and V is TRBV19, with 13 positions matching TRBD2. Germline assignment: CDR1 LNHDA and CDR2 SQIVND (reference sequence). Losses at the gene ends were 6 bases for V and 5 bases for J; bases not matched to a gene: 7. The CDR3 is 16 residues long. The CDR3, as DNA: TGTGCCAGTAGGACACCGGGACTAGCGGGGAACAATGAGCAGTTCTTC. This gives the protein CASRTPGLAGNNEQFF.